Included here is one T cell receptor (beta chain) sequence, with context. The CDR3 sequence is 13 residues long. The germline V gene encodes CDR1 SQVTM and CDR2 ANQGSEA. V lost 0 bases, J lost 5 bases, and 9 bases lay in between. The source of the sample is a study of T cells of healthy individuals. TCRdb re-called the 5' RACE reads with MiXCR, one entry per CDR3 protein. The sample records roughly 87,000 distinct CDR3 sequences, approximately 18% being singletons. The J gene is TRBJ2-3, the V gene TRBV29-1; D call uncertain. This sequence was found in a human donor in good health. CDR3 loop: CSVEDLGQDTQYF. The CDR3 coding sequence is TGCAGCGTTGAAGATCTTGGTCAAGATACGCAGTATTTT.